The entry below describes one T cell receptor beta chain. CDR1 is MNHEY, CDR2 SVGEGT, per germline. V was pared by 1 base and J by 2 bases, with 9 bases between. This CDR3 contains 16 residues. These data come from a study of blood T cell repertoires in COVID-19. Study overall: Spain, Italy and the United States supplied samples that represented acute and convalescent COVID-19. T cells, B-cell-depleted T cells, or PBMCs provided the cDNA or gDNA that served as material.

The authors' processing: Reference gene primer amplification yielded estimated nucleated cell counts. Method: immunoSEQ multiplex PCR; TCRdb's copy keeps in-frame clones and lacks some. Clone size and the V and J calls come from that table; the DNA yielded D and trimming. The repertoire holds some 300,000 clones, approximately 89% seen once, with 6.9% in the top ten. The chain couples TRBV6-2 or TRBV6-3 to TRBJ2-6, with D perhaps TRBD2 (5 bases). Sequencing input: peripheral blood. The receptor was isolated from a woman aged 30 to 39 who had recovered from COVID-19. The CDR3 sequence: CASSYLRAAGANVLTF. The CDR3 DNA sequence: TGTGCCAGCAGTTACTTGAGGGCGGCTGGGGCCAACGTCCTGACTTTC.